The rows below give T cell receptor beta chains drawn from one sample of a study of blood T cells in healthy people across ages. A single record per CDR3 protein comes from TCRdb applying MiXCR to the 5' RACE reads. There are 580,000 or so distinct CDR3 sequences in the sample; about 45% occur only once, and roughly 25% lies in the top ten. The sequenced sample consisted of blood. The source is a man at least 80 years old in good health. Each CDR3 is given with its conserved first and last residue. D genes are given only for firm matches. Some rows mark clone size as missing; the rest say once, few, many or name a class of expanded clone.

D gene	V gene	clone size	J gene	CDR3 protein	CDR3 DNA
-	TRBV29-1	-	TRBJ2-3	CSVDPRVGPDTQYF	TGCAGCGTTGACCCCAGGGTTGGCCCAGATACGCAGTATTTT
-	TRBV24-1	few	TRBJ2-1	CATSEFGTRESEQFF	TGTGCCACCAGTGAGTTCGGGACCCGGGAGTCTGAGCAGTTCTTC
TRBD1	TRBV7-9	-	TRBJ2-5	CASRLSTGAQETQYF	TGTGCCAGCAGACTTTCGACAGGGGCCCAAGAGACCCAGTACTTC
-	TRBV5-6	-	TRBJ2-1	CASSGDLHNEQFF	TGTGCCAGCAGCGGGGACCTCCACAATGAGCAGTTCTTC
-	TRBV5-1	-	TRBJ1-1	CASSPALGHTEAFF	TGCGCCAGCAGCCCGGCGTTGGGTCACACTGAAGCTTTCTTT
-	TRBV20-1	-	TRBJ2-1	CSARRSYREIKGPNEQFF	TGCAGTGCTAGAAGGTCCTATAGAGAGATAAAAGGGCCCAATGAGCAGTTCTTC
TRBD1	TRBV12-3/TRBV12-4	few	TRBJ2-1	CASSLGQGEFF	TGTGCCAGCAGTTTGGGACAGGGGGAGTTCTTC
-	TRBV28	-	TRBJ2-3	CASSFLTTGPTDTQYF	TGTGCCAGCAGTTTTTTGACTACCGGCCCTACAGATACGCAGTATTTT
TRBD2	TRBV30	-	TRBJ2-3	CSGGGGNTDTQYF	TGTTCCGGGGGCGGGGGGAACACAGATACGCAGTATTTT
-	TRBV29-1	once	TRBJ2-1	CSVLQVNEQFF	TGCAGCGTTCTACAGGTCAATGAGCAGTTCTTC
-	TRBV29-1	-	TRBJ2-2	CSVDRRGSGELFF	TGCAGCGTTGATCGTAGAGGGAGCGGGGAGCTGTTTTTT
-	TRBV7-3	-	TRBJ1-6	CASSLKRDSPLHF	TGTGCCAGCAGCTTAAAGAGGGACTCACCCCTCCACTTT
TRBD1	TRBV6-6	many	TRBJ1-6	CASTVGQNNSPLHF	TGTGCCAGCACCGTGGGACAGAATAATTCACCCCTCCACTTT